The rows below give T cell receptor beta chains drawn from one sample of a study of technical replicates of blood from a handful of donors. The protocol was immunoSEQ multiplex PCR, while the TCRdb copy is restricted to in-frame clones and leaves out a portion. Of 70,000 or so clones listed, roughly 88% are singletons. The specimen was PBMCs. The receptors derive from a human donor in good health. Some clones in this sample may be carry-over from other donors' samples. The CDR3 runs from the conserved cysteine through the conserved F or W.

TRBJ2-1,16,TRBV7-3,CASSLSAGGNYNEQFF
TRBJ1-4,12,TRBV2,CASNREFEKLFF
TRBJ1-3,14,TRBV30,CAWRRESRGNTIYF
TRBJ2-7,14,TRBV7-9,CASSLKTAPPEQYF
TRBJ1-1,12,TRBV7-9,CASSLSTGVAFF
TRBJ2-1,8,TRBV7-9,CAGGGLFF
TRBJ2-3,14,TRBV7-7,CASSETSGTDTQYF
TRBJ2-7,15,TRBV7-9,CASSLDRDFHYEQYF
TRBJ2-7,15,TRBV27,CASSPSGGYSYEQYF
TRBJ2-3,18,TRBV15,CATSRSRAGAQRAHTQYF
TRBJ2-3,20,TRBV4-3,CASSLRVLAGGRLGTDTQYF
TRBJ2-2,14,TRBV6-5,CASSSILAAGELFF
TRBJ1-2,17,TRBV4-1,CASSQDDRTGEFDGYTF
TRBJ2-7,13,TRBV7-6,CASSPSGHYEQYF
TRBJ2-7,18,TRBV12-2,CASRPTRERGGGLGEQYF
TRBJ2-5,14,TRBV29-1,CSWESSATGETQYF
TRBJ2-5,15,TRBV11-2,CASSHDRGGFETQYF
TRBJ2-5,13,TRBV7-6,CASNRQIQETQYF
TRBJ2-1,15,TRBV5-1,CASSLVGRALSEQFF
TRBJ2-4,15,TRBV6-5,CASSYFGFAGNIQYF
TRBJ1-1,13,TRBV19,CASSIRVNTEAFF
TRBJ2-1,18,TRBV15,CATSSHQGAARFYNEQFF
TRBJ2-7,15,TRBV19,CASSIEGGAPYEQYF
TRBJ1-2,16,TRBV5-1,CASSLGGSGDKNGYTF
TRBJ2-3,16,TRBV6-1,CASSVERGGAADTQYF
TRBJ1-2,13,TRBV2,CASSAGQGSGYTF
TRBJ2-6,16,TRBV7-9,CASSLAQGAGANVLTF
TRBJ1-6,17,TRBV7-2,CASSLLTGREYNSPLHF
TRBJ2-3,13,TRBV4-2,CASSRGLGDTQYF
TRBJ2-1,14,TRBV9,CASSVAGYYNEQFF
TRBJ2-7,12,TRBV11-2,CASHNADNEQYF
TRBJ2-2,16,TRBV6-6,CAVPRGRSLNTGELFF
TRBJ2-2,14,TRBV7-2,CASSIEQGTGELFF
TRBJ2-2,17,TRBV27,CASRGAGSGGQTGELFF
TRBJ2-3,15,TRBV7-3,CASSLMGGNTDTQYF
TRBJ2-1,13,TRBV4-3,CASSQDRLAVIFF
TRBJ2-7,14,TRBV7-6,CASSLRDTGGEQYF
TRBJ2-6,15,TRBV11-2,CASSPGRSGANVLTF
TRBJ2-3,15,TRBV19,CASRQGQGLTDTQYF
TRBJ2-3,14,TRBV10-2,CASSSGGATDTQYF
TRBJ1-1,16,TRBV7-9,CASSSGLGRLNTEAFF